This T cell receptor (beta chain) was identified in a study of Ad26.COV2.S vaccination and SARS-CoV-2 variants. CDR3 length equals 13 residues. V gave up 11 bases and J gave up 2 bases, with 14 bases separating them. The germline V gene encodes CDR1 MNHEY and CDR2 SMNVEV (reference sequence). Data came from immunoSEQ multiplex PCR; TCRdb stores just in-frame clones and leaves some out. The sample yields fewer than 400,000 clones, roughly 90% seen once. As for treatment: some 19 received Ad26.COV2.S at low or high dose, single or two shots; several received placebo; per-sample allocation not given. Specimen acquisition occurred on day 63 following the initial vaccine or placebo injection.

This sequence was found in a person aged 18-65 years who received the Ad26.COV2.S COVID-19 vaccine or a placebo. The V gene is TRBV27, the J gene TRBJ2-3; D not certain. The sequencing used peripheral blood, collected in a trial of Ad26.COV2.S vaccine versus placebo. The DNA of the CDR3 is TGTGCCCGACCGGCTGCGGTCACAGATACGCAGTATTTT. Encoded protein: CARPAAVTDTQYF.